Below are 23 T cell receptor beta chains sequenced from a single sample in a study of T cell clusters in autoimmune cytopenias. Multiplex touch-down PCR amplified TRB using TRB-A and TRB-B pools in one tube. Following a re-call of the multiplex PCR reads, TCRdb has one entry per CDR3 protein and lacks DNA. The repertoire table contains about 5,000 distinct CDR3 sequences. TRB amplification used approximately 270 ng of peripheral blood genomic DNA. These data also featured in a second study, about T cell repertoires in aging, cancer and after chemotherapy.

Sequenced input: peripheral blood. Source of these receptors: a human donor in good health.

The chain carries TRBV19 and TRBJ2-7. This CDR3 has 14 amino acids. Germline lookup yields CDR1 LNHDA and CDR2 SQIVND (reference sequence). The CDR3: CASSISSGRYEQYF.

The chain combines TRBV7-2 with TRBJ2-3; with no DNA, the TCRdb D assignment of TRBD2 cannot be verified. The CDR3 loop spans 16 amino acids. Germline-derived CDR1 and CDR2 are SGHTA and FQGNSA. The CDR3 protein is CAGSYPSSGSPDTQYF.

Its frequency marks this clonotype as medium-sized. The rearrangement links TRBV29-1 to TRBJ2-2; TCRdb reports TRBD2, a call that lacks DNA to check it against. This CDR3 is 14 amino acids long. CDR1 and CDR2 (germline): SQVTM, ANQGSEA. CDR3 region: CSGQLAGNTGELFF.

This chain links TRBV6-5 with TRBJ1-4. Looked up from germline, CDR1 is MNHEY and CDR2 is SVGAGI. CDR3 length: 16 amino acids. The chain's CDR3 is CASSYSPPSRNEKLFF.

The genes are TRBV6-6 and TRBJ2-3; the TCRdb call, TRBD2, lacks DNA for checking. The CDR3 runs 17 residues. From germline, CDR1 is MNHNY and CDR2 SVGAGI (reference sequence). The CDR3 loop reads CASSYLPSPGEADTQYF.

The genes are TRBV19 and TRBJ2-2; without DNA, the TCRdb call of TRBD1 cannot be checked. Germline values: CDR1 LNHDA, CDR2 SQIVND (reference sequence). The CDR3 consists of 14 residues. CDR3 region: CASRRPSHTGELFF.

The V call is TRBV19, the J call TRBJ2-7; TCRdb's D call, TRBD1, is unchecked because there is no DNA. The CDR3 totals 14 residues. CDR1 is LNHDA, CDR2 SQIVND, per germline (reference sequence). This CDR3 reads CASSPATLHYEQYF.

V gene TRBV5-1 combines with J gene TRBJ2-3; the D call of TRBD1 rests on TCRdb alone, since no DNA is present to check it. The CDR3 runs 14 residues. CDR1 is SGHRS and CDR2 is YFSETQ in the germline V gene. CDR3 loop: CASSLAGAADTQYF.

This clonotype is labeled medium-sized based on frequency. The CDR3 sequence: CASSIKRTTYNEQFF. The V and J genes are TRBV19 and TRBJ2-1. In germline, CDR1 is LNHDA, CDR2 SQIVND (reference sequence). The CDR3 is 15 amino acids.

The chain couples TRBV7-2 to TRBJ1-5; TCRdb outputs TRBD1, but without DNA this stays unchecked. This CDR3 comprises 15 residues. The V gene's germline CDR1 is SGHTA and CDR2 FQGNSA. The CDR3 sequence: CASSSSGVGNQPQHF.

This clonotype is labeled medium-sized based on frequency. The chain employs TRBV6-5 and TRBJ2-7; TCRdb reports TRBD2, a call that lacks DNA to check it against. The CDR3 sequence is 16 residues long. Germline CDR1 MNHEY, CDR2 SVGAGI. CDR3 in amino acids: CASSYSGLAGVREQYF.

This chain uses TRBV12-3 or TRBV12-4 with TRBJ2-1; the D call of TRBD2 rests on TCRdb alone, since no DNA is present to check it. The CDR3 covers 12 residues. The CDR3 loop is CASSVTSIEQFF.

In terms of frequency, this clonotype is medium-sized. V gene TRBV6-5 combines with J gene TRBJ1-2; TCRdb's D call of TRBD1 is untestable without DNA. CDR1 MNHEY and CDR2 SVGAGI come from the germline V gene. The CDR3 extends over 13 amino acids. The CDR3 sequence is CASSYSTGAGYTF.

J is TRBJ2-7 and V is TRBV4-3; TCRdb reports TRBD1, a call that lacks DNA to check it against. Germline V gene lookup returns CDR1 LGHNA and CDR2 YSLEER. This CDR3 is 13 amino acids long. This chain's CDR3 is CASSQQGSGEQYF.

The chain joins TRBV6-6 to TRBJ2-7; TCRdb outputs TRBD1, but without DNA this stays unchecked. This CDR3 has 13 amino acids. Germline lookup yields CDR1 MNHNY and CDR2 SVGAGI (reference sequence). The CDR3 is CASRPWDGYEQYF.

The V call is TRBV30, the J call TRBJ1-6; TCRdb selects TRBD1, and the lack of DNA leaves this call unchecked. CDR3 size: 13 residues. CDR1 is GTSNPN, CDR2 SVGIG, per germline (reference sequence). The chain's CDR3 is CAWNDGTNSPLHF.

CDR3 sequence: CASSLGLAGNYEQYF. The chain couples TRBV6-5 to TRBJ2-7; the TRBD2 assignment by TCRdb is unverifiable without DNA. Germline V gene data show CDR1 as MNHEY and CDR2 as SVGAGI. There are 15 residues in the CDR3.

This chain connects TRBV15 to TRBJ2-5. The germline V gene encodes CDR1 LNHNV and CDR2 YYDKDF (reference sequence). The CDR3 runs to 15 residues. This chain's CDR3 is CATTPQYTRYETQYF.

Considering frequency, this clonotype is medium-sized. The chain joins TRBV19 to TRBJ2-7; the TCRdb call, TRBD1, lacks DNA for checking. Germline values: CDR1 LNHDA, CDR2 SQIVND (reference sequence). The CDR3 length is 16 residues. CDR3 region: CASSILTTGGNYEQYF.

The CDR3 loop reads CASSYSRQGLRNQPQHF. The V call is TRBV6-2 or TRBV6-3, the J call TRBJ1-5; the D call from TCRdb, TRBD1, cannot be confirmed without DNA. The length of the CDR3 is 17 residues. Germline values: CDR1 MNHEY, CDR2 SVGEGT.

This chain links TRBV10-3 with TRBJ1-1. The CDR3 loop spans 15 amino acids. Germline V lookup: CDR1 ENHRY, CDR2 SYGVKD. CDR3 sequence reads: CAISELIEAGTEAFF.

This clonotype is medium-sized by frequency. The chain recombines TRBV19 with TRBJ2-1; the D call from TCRdb, TRBD2, cannot be confirmed without DNA. This CDR3 has 13 residues. Germline assignment: CDR1 LNHDA and CDR2 SQIVND (reference sequence). CDR3 loop: CASSLAGLNEQFF.

The chain joins TRBV12-3 or TRBV12-4 to TRBJ2-5; TCRdb's D call, TRBD1, is unchecked because there is no DNA. The CDR3 loop spans 14 amino acids. The CDR3: CASSLADLSETQYF.